One T cell receptor beta chain is described in this entry. No antigen is known for it. This specimen belongs to a study of T cell repertoires in cytomegalovirus infection. Study findings and constraints: HLA-C-restricted CMV-specific TCR beta clonotypes prevailed in the ex vivo response.

One entry per CDR3 protein, called by TCRdb with MiXCR from the reads. The sample holds 450,000 to 600,000 distinct CDR3 sequences; about 42% are singletons and the top ten take around two fifths. The CDR3 is 14 residues long. Germline CDR1 reads SGHVS; CDR2 reads FQNEAQ. V lost 3 bases and J 0 bases, leaving 9 bases between the germline ends. The chain uses TRBV7-8 and TRBJ2-7, with D perhaps TRBD2 (6 bases). The sequence came from a human donor in good health (CMV status not recorded). Some clones in this sample may be carry-over from other donors' samples. The material was cultured PBMCs, obtained from culture after CMV antigen stimulation. CDR3 region: CASSFVGGSYEQYF. The CDR3, as DNA: TGTGCCAGCAGCTTTGTGGGGGGCTCCTACGAGCAGTACTTC.